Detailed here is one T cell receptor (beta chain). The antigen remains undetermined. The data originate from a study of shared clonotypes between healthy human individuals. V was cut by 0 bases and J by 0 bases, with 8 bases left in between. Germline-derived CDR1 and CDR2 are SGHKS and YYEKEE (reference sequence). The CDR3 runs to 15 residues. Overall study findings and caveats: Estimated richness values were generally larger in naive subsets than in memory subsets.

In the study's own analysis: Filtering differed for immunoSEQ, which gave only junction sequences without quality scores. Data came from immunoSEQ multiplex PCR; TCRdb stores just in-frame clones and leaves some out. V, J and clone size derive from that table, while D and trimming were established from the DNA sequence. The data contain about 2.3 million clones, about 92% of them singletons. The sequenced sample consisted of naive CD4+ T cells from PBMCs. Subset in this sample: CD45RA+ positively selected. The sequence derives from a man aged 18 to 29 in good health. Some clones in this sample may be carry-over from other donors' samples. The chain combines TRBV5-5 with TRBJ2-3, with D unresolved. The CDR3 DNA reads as TGTGCCAGCAGCTTGGGGCCGGCTAGCACAGATACGCAGTATTTT. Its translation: CASSLGPASTDTQYF.